The 27 T cell receptor beta chains reported below all come from one sample, sequenced in a study of tumor-infiltrating lymphocytes in primary liver carcinoma. Unsorted whole blood supplied the blood RNA, and germline DNA was isolated too. A primer matching the constant region was used to make TCR beta cDNA from approximately 0.55 ug of total RNA. Libraries for TCR beta were built through three nested multiplex PCR rounds, which together made up a slightly modified ARM-PCR procedure. Two initial PCR rounds of around 10 cycles each paired TRBV1-TRBV30 forward primers with a C-beta reverse primer. TCRdb recomputed calls from the multiplex PCR reads with MiXCR, one row per CDR3 protein. Altogether 150,000 to 200,000 distinct CDR3 sequences are present, 65% being singletons, with the ten largest covering roughly 7%. Source material: peripheral blood. The receptors originated from a woman aged 60-75 years with primary liver carcinoma and hepatitis B virus infection.

Points on this clonotype: An end of the junction does not agree with germline; a read error may underlie this. V and J are TRBV7-9 and TRBJ2-3; no clear D. Germline V gene data show CDR1 as SEHNR and CDR2 as FQNEAQ (reference sequence). The CDR3 contains 12 residues. The CDR3 spells CAGSLGTDTQYF. DNA for the CDR3: TGTGCCGGCAGCTTAGGGACAGATACGCAGTATTTT.

The chain uses TRBV5-4 and TRBJ1-2, with 8 nucleotides matching TRBD1. The J segment lost 8 bases and the V segment lost 0 bases, leaving 3 bases of the junction unmatched. The germline CDR1 and CDR2 sequences are SGHNT and YYREEE (reference sequence). CDR3 length: 13 amino acids. The CDR3 region is CASSLGQGQGYTF. For the CDR3, the DNA is TGTGCCAGCAGCTTGGGACAGGGGCAAGGCTACACCTTC.

About this clonotype itself: This clone may be a read error of a much larger clone one base away. The chain employs TRBV6-1 and TRBJ1-5, with D possibly matching TRBD1 (6 bases). The germline V gene encodes CDR1 MNHNS and CDR2 SASEGT. The V gene lost 6 bases and the J gene lost 5 bases, with 11 bases spanning the gap. This CDR3 is built from 13 residues. The CDR3: CASRRGGYQPQHF. The CDR3 bases are TGTGCCAGCAGAAGAGGGGGATATCAGCCCCAGCATTTT.

In the case of this clonotype: A much larger clone lies one base from this, so it may be a read error. The chain recombines TRBV14 with TRBJ1-6; 8 bases are shared with TRBD1. The CDR3 runs to 15 residues. The J segment lost 7 bases and the V segment lost 3 bases, leaving 5 bases of the junction unmatched. Germline assignment: CDR1 SGHDN and CDR2 FVKESK. CDR3 sequence reads: CASSQTGVLNSPLHF. CDR3 coding DNA: TGTGCCAGCAGCCAGACAGGGGTGTTGAATTCACCCCTCCACTTT.

The J gene is TRBJ2-7, the V gene TRBV28; TRBD2 is a possible D gene (6 bases). This CDR3 spans 13 amino acids. Germline V gene data show CDR1 as MDHEN and CDR2 as SYDVKM. With 11 bases removed from V and 2 bases from J, the gap between germline ends came to 16 bases. This chain's CDR3 is CAVAVTGAYEQYF. In DNA form, the CDR3 reads TGTGCCGTCGCCGTGACGGGGGCCTACGAGCAGTACTTC.

The chain is built from TRBV4-3 and TRBJ2-7; weak D call: TRBD2 (7 bases). This CDR3 spans 15 amino acids. The ends were cut back, 0 bases at V and 5 bases at J, with 14 bases in the middle. Germline-derived CDR1 and CDR2 are LGHNA and YSLEER. In DNA form, the CDR3 reads TGCGCCAGCAGCCAAGATTGGGGGGCGGGAGACGAGCAGTACTTC. As protein: CASSQDWGAGDEQYF.

Regarding this clonotype: A much larger clone sits a single nucleotide away, making a read error possible. This sequence joins TRBV29-1 and TRBJ1-3, with 8 bases matching TRBD1. Trimming cost V 6 bases and J 0 bases; bases outside gene matches: 16. CDR1 is SQVTM, CDR2 ANQGSEA, per germline. This CDR3 spans 18 amino acids. The CDR3 sequence is CSVGDRKGYGGSGNTIYF. DNA for the CDR3: TGCAGCGTCGGGGACAGGAAAGGGTACGGGGGCTCTGGAAACACCATATATTTT.

This clonotype was seen ten or more times. The CDR3 DNA is TGTGCCAGCAGTGAGAGGGACAGGGGCTACGAGCAGTACTTC. It encodes CASSERDRGYEQYF. This chain links TRBV6-1 with TRBJ2-7; TRBD1 matches 10 bases. This CDR3 comprises 14 residues. The germline V gene has CDR1 MNHNS and CDR2 SASEGT. Trimming removed 3 bases from V and 3 bases from J; junction bases left unmatched: 2.

This chain joins TRBV13 and TRBJ2-6, with D unresolved. V shed 7 bases and J shed 0 bases, with 10 bases lying between them. Germline V gene lookup returns CDR1 PRHDT and CDR2 FYEKMQ (reference sequence). The CDR3 length is 15 residues. CDR3 residues: CASNPQNSGANVLTF. CDR3 sequence (DNA): TGTGCCAGCAACCCACAGAACTCTGGGGCCAACGTCCTGACTTTC.

To note about this clonotype: Germline and junction disagree at one end, which may indicate a read error. V and J are TRBV11-2 and TRBJ2-1; perhaps TRBD2 as D (6 bases). In germline, CDR1 is SGHAT, CDR2 FQNNGV. The CDR3 extends over 17 amino acids. The CDR3 sequence: CTSSDGTGVRSANEQFF. In DNA, the CDR3 is TGTACCAGCAGCGACGGAACGGGGGTCAGGTCAGCCAATGAGCAGTTCTTC.

The chain has TRBV12-5 and TRBJ2-7; 11 nucleotides agree with TRBD2. Unmatched junction bases numbered 10, after V lost 5 bases and J lost 7 bases. This CDR3 spans 15 amino acids. The V gene's germline CDR1 is LGHNT and CDR2 FRNRAP. CDR3 sequence (DNA): TGTGCTAGTGGTATAGCGGGAGGGAGCTCACATGAGCAGTACTTC. It codes for CASGIAGGSSHEQYF.

The table lists this clonotype with a count of one. A clone one base away is much larger, so this may be a read error. The chain links TRBV7-8 to TRBJ1-3, with 9 bases that match TRBD1. The CDR3 extends over 17 amino acids. Germline CDR1 SGHVS, CDR2 FQNEAQ. This chain's CDR3 is CAGSSNEQGARGNTIYF. The CDR3 DNA reads TGTGCCGGCAGCTCGAACGAACAGGGGGCGCGTGGAAACACCATATATTTT.

Worth noting for this clonotype: Possible read error: a much larger clone is one base away. The chain joins TRBV6-6 to TRBJ2-2; TRBD2 might be the D (5 bases). Germline V gives CDR1 MNHNY, CDR2 SVGAGI (reference sequence). The CDR3 spans 13 residues. V shed 7 bases and J shed 7 bases, with 13 bases lying between them. The CDR3 loop reads CASTASWGGELFF. Here the CDR3 DNA reads TGTGCCAGCACCGCTAGCTGGGGCGGGGAGCTGTTTTTT.

V is TRBV6-2 or TRBV6-3 and J is TRBJ1-5, with D perhaps matching TRBD1 (5 bases). The CDR3 consists of 17 residues. The germline V gene has CDR1 MNHEY and CDR2 SVGEGT. Trimming left V 4 bases short and J 7 bases short, with 23 bases between. The CDR3 coding sequence is TGTGCCAGCAGTTTCCACATCACAGGAAAAGACAAACAGCCCCAGCATTTT. This encodes CASSFHITGKDKQPQHF.

On this clonotype itself: Germline is not matched at one junction end, which may reflect a read error. The gene calls are TRBV29-1 and TRBJ2-3, with no clear D. The better agreement between TRBJ1-5 and the DNA end casts doubt on the J call. From germline, CDR1 is SQVTM and CDR2 ANQGSEA. CDR3 length: 12 residues. The CDR3 sequence is CSVHGSVDTQHF. In nucleotides, the CDR3 is TGTAGCGTTCACGGGAGCGTAGATACGCAGCATTTT.

For this clonotype: A junction end diverges from the germline sequence, so it may reflect a read error. This rearrangement joins TRBV6-1 to TRBJ2-7; D unclear. This CDR3 is 17 amino acids long. Germline assignment: CDR1 MNHNS and CDR2 SASEGT. The CDR3 sequence: CASSEEPVTILTYDQYF. The CDR3 DNA reads as TGTGCCAGCAGTGAGGAGCCCGTGACCATACTAACCTACGATCAGTACTTC.

Of note for this clonotype: Since a much larger clone is just one base distant, this may be a read error. This sequence joins TRBV6-1 and TRBJ2-3; D unclear. Trimming removed 0 bases from V and 6 bases from J, with 10 bases in between. The CDR3 contains 14 residues. Per germline, CDR1 MNHNS and CDR2 SASEGT. CDR3 DNA: TGTGCCAGCAGTGAAGCGGGATGGGATGATACGCAGTATTTT. This sequence encodes CASSEAGWDDTQYF.

The chain is built from TRBV7-9 and TRBJ2-1; 13 nucleotides agree with TRBD2. CDR3 length: 16 residues. Germline trimming cut 5 bases from V and 9 bases from J; bases unmatched to any gene: 10. CDR1 is SEHNR and CDR2 is FQNEAQ in the germline V gene (reference sequence). Here the CDR3 reads CASSPRTSGRTGEQFF. The DNA of the CDR3 is TGTGCCAGCAGCCCCCGGACTAGCGGGAGAACGGGTGAGCAGTTCTTC. The whole variable domain, filled in from reference TRBV7-9 and TRBJ2-1, reads DTGVSQNPRHKITKRGQNVTFRCDPISEHNRLYWYRQTLGQGPEFLTYFQNEAQLEKSRLLSDRFSAERPKGSFSTLEIQRTEQGDSAMYLCASSPRTSGRTGEQFFGPGTRLTVL.

Details on this clonotype: Relative to the germline gene, one junction end is altered; a read error may explain this. The rearrangement links TRBV11-1 to TRBJ2-7; TRBD1 might be the D (5 bases). This CDR3 has 13 residues. Germline V gene sequence: CDR1 SGHAT, CDR2 FQDESV (reference sequence). CDR3 amino acids: CASSLDKSYEQYF. The CDR3 DNA sequence: TGCGCCAGCAGCCTGGACAAGTCCTACGAGCAGTACTTC.

Turning to this clonotype: One end of the junction fails to match germline, which may point to a read error. The genes are TRBV30 and TRBJ2-1, with 11 nucleotides matching TRBD2. This CDR3 has 18 amino acids. CDR1 is GTSNPN and CDR2 is SVGIG in the germline V gene (reference sequence). The CDR3 region has the DNA TGTGCCCGGAGTGGGCTTAGGATGGGACTAGCGGATTACAATGAGCAGTTCTTC. Translation: CARSGLRMGLADYNEQFF.

The chain is built from TRBV11-2 and TRBJ2-1; 7 bases fit TRBD1. In germline, CDR1 is SGHAT, CDR2 FQNNGV. The CDR3 totals 15 residues. V lost 6 bases, J lost 2 bases, and 7 bases stayed unmatched. CDR3 DNA sequence: TGTGCCAGCAGTCCAGACAGGGTTGCCTACAATGAGCAGTTCTTC. Amino acid sequence: CASSPDRVAYNEQFF.

This clonotype came up many times. The junction does not match germline at one end; this may be a read error. In DNA, the CDR3 is TGTGCCAGCAGCTTAGATCGGGCTAGCGGCTACGAGCAGCACTTC. Amino acids: CASSLDRASGYEQHF. The chain uses TRBV11-3 and TRBJ2-7; TRBD2 aligns across 7 bases. CDR1 and CDR2 (germline): SGHNT, YENEEA. This CDR3 has 15 amino acids.

This sequence joins TRBV4-2 and TRBJ1-2, with a tentative D call TRBD1 (6 bases). The germline V gene has CDR1 LGHNA and CDR2 YNFKEQ. CDR3 length: 15 residues. Trimming removed 0 bases at V and 7 bases at J, with 15 bases between. This CDR3 is CASSQDDGRGRGYTF. The CDR3 coding sequence is TGTGCCAGCAGCCAAGACGACGGCAGGGGTCGTGGCTACACCTTC.

This clonotype was recorded at least ten times. The chain is built from TRBV12-3 or TRBV12-4 and TRBJ1-4, with TRBD1 as a possible D gene (6 bases). With 5 bases removed from V and 6 bases from J, the gap between germline ends came to 22 bases. The CDR3 spans 17 residues. The CDR3 bases are TGTGCCAGCAGTACCAGATCTCTTGAGGGGGAGGATGAAAAACTGTTTTTT. Protein product: CASSTRSLEGEDEKLFF.

As to this clonotype: Because it lacks the conserved phenylalanine or tryptophan at the end, this CDR3 is likely a read error. The CDR3 region has the DNA TGTGCCAGCAGCTTATACGCGGGGACTAGCGGTCCCAATGAGCAGTTCCTC. This translates into CASSLYAGTSGPNEQFL. This chain connects TRBV7-9 to TRBJ2-1; 11 nucleotides match TRBD2. The CDR3 contains 17 residues. V shed 2 bases, J shed 6 bases, and the junction held 9 bases outside the gene matches. The germline gives CDR1 SEHNR, CDR2 FQNEAQ (reference sequence).

Ten or more counts support this clonotype. The chain links TRBV6-1 to TRBJ2-2; D is unresolved. The CDR3 runs 14 residues. The germline gives CDR1 MNHNS, CDR2 SASEGT. Between the trimmed V and J ends, which lost 3 bases and 3 bases, there was a span of 8 bases. The CDR3 loop reads CASSDLGYTGELFF. The CDR3 bases are TGTGCCAGCAGTGACCTAGGTTACACCGGGGAGCTGTTTTTT.

This chain connects TRBV6-1 to TRBJ2-3; D tentatively fits TRBD1 or TRBD2 (5 bases each). Germline-derived CDR1 and CDR2 are MNHNS and SASEGT. V dropped 10 bases and J dropped 2 bases, with 13 bases sitting between them. The CDR3 runs to 13 residues. In nucleotides, the CDR3 is TGTGCCACCGAATCGGGACCCACAGATACGCAGTATTTT. It translates to CATESGPTDTQYF.